Listed below are T cell receptor beta chains from one sample, sequenced in a study of T cells in placental villitis. The table came from immunoSEQ multiplex PCR; TCRdb's copy has only in-frame clones and leaves some out. The table records about 1,500 clones, approximately 82% of them present only once. Material: placental tissue containing maternal and fetal cells. These receptors were taken from a human patient with villitis of unknown etiology; the placental T cells may come from both mother and fetus. The CDR3 runs from the conserved cysteine through the conserved F or W. A D gene is named only where the DNA matches it firmly. The listing skips clone size in some rows; elsewhere it reads once, few, many or a size class.

d_gene | j_gene | v_gene | abundance | CDR3nt | CDR3aa
- | TRBJ1-2 | TRBV4-1 | - | TGCGCCAGCAGCCAAGACAAGTGGGGCTATGGCTACACCTTC | CASSQDKWGYGYTF
- | TRBJ2-1 | TRBV30 | large | TGTGCCTGGACCTTAGGGAATGAGCAGTTCTTC | CAWTLGNEQFF
- | TRBJ1-1 | TRBV28 | once | TGTGCCAGCAGTTTGGGGTTAGGAGAAGCTTTCTTT | CASSLGLGEAFF
- | TRBJ1-5 | TRBV28 | large | TGTGCCAGCAGTTTTGGGTCATATCAGCCCCAGCATTTT | CASSFGSYQPQHF
- | TRBJ2-5 | TRBV19 | - | TGTGCCAGCCGTCCTAGCAGGAGCTACCAAGAGACCCAGTACTTC | CASRPSRSYQETQYF
TRBD2 | TRBJ2-1 | TRBV4-2 | large | TGTGCCAGCAGCCAAGATGCAGGACTAGCGGCATACAATGAGCAGTTCTTC | CASSQDAGLAAYNEQFF
- | TRBJ1-2 | TRBV5-6 | - | TGTGCCAGCAGCCAGGACCTAGAGCGTGGCTACACCTTC | CASSQDLERGYTF
- | TRBJ2-3 | TRBV23-1 | - | TGCGCCAGCAGTCAATGTTGGTTTTTGTGGACAGATACGCAGTATTTT | CASSQCWFLWTDTQYF
TRBD2 | TRBJ2-1 | TRBV7-3 | - | TGTGCCAGCAGCTTACGTCCCCTAGCGGACCGCTCCTACAATGAGCAGTTCTTC | CASSLRPLADRSYNEQFF
- | TRBJ1-4 | TRBV28 | - | TGTGCCACAGGCGGGGGCACTAATGAAAAACTGTTTTTT | CATGGGTNEKLFF
- | TRBJ2-3 | TRBV7-2 | - | TGTGCCTCGGATGTGGGAGGTTACGCAGATACGCAGTATTTT | CASDVGGYADTQYF
- | TRBJ2-5 | TRBV28 | - | TGTGCCAGCACCCAGACATATGCAAGGGGTTCCCAGTACTTC | CASTQTYARGSQYF
- | TRBJ2-5 | TRBV27 | - | TGTGCCAGCAGATCACCCAGGGGGGCAGAGGGGACCCAGTACTTC | CASRSPRGAEGTQYF
- | TRBJ2-1 | TRBV27 | - | TGTGCCAGCAAGGCGGGGTACAATGAGCAGTTCTTC | CASKAGYNEQFF
- | TRBJ2-7 | TRBV16 | - | TGTGCCAGCAGCTTAGGTGCCTACGAGCAGTACTTC | CASSLGAYEQYF
- | TRBJ2-2 | TRBV2 | few | TGTGCCAGCAGGCGGGGACAGCTTAACACCGGGGAGCTGTTTTTT | CASRRGQLNTGELFF
TRBD2 | TRBJ2-3 | TRBV10-3 | - | TGTGCCATCAGTGCCGGGACTAGCGGCACAGATACGCAGTATTTT | CAISAGTSGTDTQYF
- | TRBJ2-2 | TRBV6-1 | few | TGTGCCAGCAGTGAAGCGCGGGCCGGGGAGCTGTTTTTT | CASSEARAGELFF
- | TRBJ2-2 | TRBV3-1/TRBV3-2 | - | TGTGCCAGCAGCCACGCCCAGCGGAACACCGGGGAGCTGTTTTTT | CASSHAQRNTGELFF
- | TRBJ1-3 | TRBV30 | - | TGTGCCTGGTCTCCTTACTCTGGAAACACCATATATTTT | CAWSPYSGNTIYF
- | TRBJ1-1 | TRBV4-1 | - | TGCGCCAGCAGCCTAGCAGGGGCCACGAACACTGAAGCTTTCTTT | CASSLAGATNTEAFF
- | TRBJ2-5 | TRBV7-9 | - | TGTGCCAGCAGCTTTTTACTCCAAGAGACCCAGTACTTC | CASSFLLQETQYF
TRBD1 | TRBJ1-1 | TRBV29-1 | - | TGCAGCGCAACAGGGGCGTACACTGAAGCTTTCTTT | CSATGAYTEAFF
TRBD2 | TRBJ2-3 | TRBV25-1 | - | TGTGCCAGCTCTCGACGGGGACTAGCGGGAGGGCCCGATACGCAGTATTTT | CASSRRGLAGGPDTQYF
TRBD2 | TRBJ2-3 | TRBV7-2 | - | TGTGCCAGCAGCTCCCTAGCGGGGTTAGATACGCAGTATTTT | CASSSLAGLDTQYF
- | TRBJ1-5 | TRBV12-3/TRBV12-4 | - | TGTGCCAGCGGCGGGCCCCAGCATTTT | CASGGPQHF
- | TRBJ2-6 | TRBV7-8 | - | TGTGCCAGCAGCTTAGCGTTTGCAGGGGCAAGCTCTGGGGCCAACGTCCTGACTTTC | CASSLAFAGASSGANVLTF
TRBD1 | TRBJ2-3 | TRBV27 | - | TGTGCCAGCAGTTATACGACAGGGGCGGGCACAGATACGCAGTATTTT | CASSYTTGAGTDTQYF
- | TRBJ2-2 | TRBV19 | - | TGTGCCACTTCAAGGACTACCATCACCGGGGAGCTGTTTTTT | CATSRTTITGELFF